Below, one T cell receptor beta chain is given with its context. The antigen is unknown. V trimming: 0 bases; J trimming: 6 bases; junction bases outside the gene matches: 12. This CDR3 is built from 16 residues. Germline V gene lookup returns CDR1 SGHDT and CDR2 YYEEEE. The study assayed approximately 100,000 TCR templates per sample. Sequencing used immunoSEQ multiplex PCR; TCRdb keeps in-frame clones, though not all of them. The sample includes 85,000 to 90,000 clones, over 80% of them seen just once. This sample is part of a study of siplizumab effects on memory and regulatory T cells. Study-level results: Siplizumab significantly lowered the alloreactive sequences that could be traced to unstimulated CD4+ memory cells. The mapping of alloreactive clones to unstimulated subsets covered only a minor fraction of them.

V and J are TRBV5-6 and TRBJ2-7; TRBD2 matches 7 bases. The sequenced material came from CD4+ T cells sorted from blood. This TCR came from a human donor in good health. The CDR3 sequence is CASSLAPGRGYGEQYF. The DNA of the CDR3 is TGTGCCAGCAGCTTGGCTCCCGGGCGGGGGTACGGCGAGCAGTACTTC.